Listed below are T cell receptor beta chains from one sample, sequenced in a study of tumor-infiltrating lymphocytes in primary liver carcinoma. TCRdb reanalysed the multiplex PCR reads using MiXCR and keeps one entry per CDR3 protein. The repertoire has approximately 330,000 distinct CDR3 sequences, approximately 65% of them found once; the top ten carry roughly 6%. The sequenced sample was peripheral blood. The source of these receptors is a man aged 35 to 55 with primary liver carcinoma and hepatitis B virus infection. Both conserved end residues are part of each CDR3. Each record gives: D gene, V gene, J gene, clone size, CDR3 protein, CDR3 DNA. D genes are given only for firm matches. The listing skips clone size in some rows; elsewhere it reads once, few, many or a size class.

d_gene: NA; v_gene: TRBV6-1; j_gene: TRBJ2-4; abundance: NA; CDR3aa: CASSPSPLAKNIQYF; CDR3nt: TGTGCCAGCAGCCCCAGTCCCCTAGCCAAAAACATTCAGTACTTC
d_gene: NA; v_gene: TRBV6-2/TRBV6-3; j_gene: TRBJ2-7; abundance: NA; CDR3aa: CASTSRGSGYEQYF; CDR3nt: TGTGCCAGCACCTCAAGGGGTAGCGGATACGAGCAGTACTTC
d_gene: NA; v_gene: TRBV4-1; j_gene: TRBJ2-7; abundance: many; CDR3aa: CASSQERYGMNYEQYF; CDR3nt: TGCGCCAGCAGCCAAGAAAGATATGGGATGAACTACGAGCAGTACTTC
d_gene: NA; v_gene: TRBV24-1; j_gene: TRBJ2-1; abundance: NA; CDR3aa: CATVSYNEQFF; CDR3nt: TGTGCCACGGTCTCCTACAATGAGCAGTTCTTC
d_gene: TRBD2; v_gene: TRBV6-1; j_gene: TRBJ2-3; abundance: few; CDR3aa: CASSEAPGGGRDTQYF; CDR3nt: TGTGCCAGCAGTGAAGCCCCTGGGGGGGGAAGAGATACGCAGTATTTT
d_gene: TRBD1; v_gene: TRBV11-3; j_gene: TRBJ1-1; abundance: NA; CDR3aa: CASSYGQGVAETFF; CDR3nt: TGTGCCAGCAGCTATGGACAGGGAGTGGCTGAAACTTTCTTT
d_gene: TRBD1; v_gene: TRBV5-5; j_gene: TRBJ2-7; abundance: many; CDR3aa: CASSYFGTGVSYEQYF; CDR3nt: TGTGCCAGCAGCTACTTCGGGACAGGGGTATCCTACGAGCAGTACTTC
d_gene: NA; v_gene: TRBV6-2/TRBV6-3; j_gene: TRBJ1-1; abundance: many; CDR3aa: CASSYSWGETEAFF; CDR3nt: TGTGCCAGCAGTTACTCCTGGGGGGAGACTGAAGCTTTCTTT
d_gene: NA; v_gene: TRBV5-1; j_gene: TRBJ2-5; abundance: NA; CDR3aa: CASSREIESDQEIQYF; CDR3nt: TGCGCCAGCAGCAGGGAGATAGAATCGGACCAAGAGATCCAGTACTTT
d_gene: NA; v_gene: TRBV11-2; j_gene: TRBJ2-5; abundance: NA; CDR3aa: CASSLALQESQYF; CDR3nt: TGTGCCAGCAGCTTAGCTCTCCAAGAGTCCCAGTACTTC
d_gene: TRBD1; v_gene: TRBV6-6; j_gene: TRBJ2-7; abundance: NA; CDR3aa: CVTEDRGLREQYF; CDR3nt: TGTGTCACAGAGGACAGGGGGCTCCGCGAGCAGTACTTC
d_gene: NA; v_gene: TRBV5-1; j_gene: TRBJ2-1; abundance: NA; CDR3aa: CASNNGGRYNEQFF; CDR3nt: TGCGCCAGTAATAACGGGGGCCGCTACAATGAGCAGTTCTTC
d_gene: NA; v_gene: TRBV11-2; j_gene: TRBJ2-1; abundance: NA; CDR3aa: CVSSFGQRAYNEQFF; CDR3nt: TGTGTCAGCAGCTTCGGACAGAGGGCCTACAATGAGCAGTTCTTC
d_gene: NA; v_gene: TRBV12-3/TRBV12-4; j_gene: TRBJ2-1; abundance: once; CDR3aa: CASNHRQVSYNEQFF; CDR3nt: TGTGCCAGCAACCACCGACAGGTTTCCTACAATGAGCAGTTCTTC
d_gene: NA; v_gene: TRBV7-9; j_gene: TRBJ1-2; abundance: NA; CDR3aa: CACSTSRAIGYTF; CDR3nt: TGTGCCTGCAGTACGTCCAGGGCAATTGGCTACACCTTC
d_gene: NA; v_gene: TRBV7-9; j_gene: TRBJ1-1; abundance: once; CDR3aa: CASSTADGQMSTEAFF; CDR3nt: TGTGCCAGCAGCACTGCTGACGGACAGATGAGCACTGAAGCTTTCTTT
d_gene: TRBD1; v_gene: TRBV6-2/TRBV6-3; j_gene: TRBJ1-1; abundance: few; CDR3aa: CASSRQGVLRNTEAFF; CDR3nt: TGTGCCAGCAGCCGGCAGGGGGTTTTGAGGAACACTGAAGCTTTCTTT
d_gene: NA; v_gene: TRBV11-2; j_gene: TRBJ2-2; abundance: NA; CDR3aa: CASSLALGGANTGELLF; CDR3nt: TGTGCCAGCAGCTTAGCATTAGGAGGGGCGAACACAGGGGAGTTGTTGTTT
d_gene: NA; v_gene: TRBV30; j_gene: TRBJ1-5; abundance: NA; CDR3aa: CAWRQNSNQPQHF; CDR3nt: TGTGCCTGGAGGCAGAATAGCAATCAGCCCCAGCATTTT
d_gene: NA; v_gene: TRBV5-8; j_gene: TRBJ2-5; abundance: NA; CDR3aa: CARSPPWGHETQYF; CDR3nt: TGTGCCAGGAGCCCCCCCTGGGGGCACGAGACTCAGTACTTC
d_gene: TRBD1; v_gene: TRBV6-5; j_gene: TRBJ2-2; abundance: many; CDR3aa: CASSSRTGVMTGELFF; CDR3nt: TGTGCCAGCAGTTCACGGACAGGGGTTATGACCGGGGAGCTGTTTTTT
d_gene: NA; v_gene: TRBV4-1; j_gene: TRBJ2-7; abundance: NA; CDR3aa: CASSPSRRLPSYEHYF; CDR3nt: TGCGCCAGCAGCCCATCCCGACGTCTACCCTCCTACGAGCACTACTTC
d_gene: TRBD1; v_gene: TRBV10-3; j_gene: TRBJ2-3; abundance: NA; CDR3aa: CATSERDSTDTRYF; CDR3nt: TGTGCCACCAGTGAAAGGGACAGCACAGATACGCGGTATTTT
d_gene: TRBD2; v_gene: TRBV11-2; j_gene: TRBJ2-7; abundance: NA; CDR3aa: CASNLIAGGHEQYF; CDR3nt: TGTGCCAGCAATTTGATAGCGGGAGGACACGAGCAGTACTTC
d_gene: NA; v_gene: TRBV10-3; j_gene: TRBJ1-2; abundance: NA; CDR3aa: CAISESESPYTF; CDR3nt: TGTGCCATCAGTGAGTCTGAGAGCCCCTACACCTTC
d_gene: NA; v_gene: TRBV11-3; j_gene: TRBJ1-3; abundance: many; CDR3aa: CASSLGSRTSGNTIYF; CDR3nt: TGTGCCAGCAGCTTAGGGTCCAGGACCTCTGGAAACACCATATATTTT
d_gene: TRBD2; v_gene: TRBV12-3/TRBV12-4; j_gene: TRBJ2-5; abundance: many; CDR3aa: CASSLLTSGSGETQYF; CDR3nt: TGTGCCAGCAGTCTCCTCACTAGCGGGAGTGGAGAGACCCAGTACTTC
d_gene: TRBD1; v_gene: TRBV18; j_gene: TRBJ2-2; abundance: NA; CDR3aa: CASSAQGADTGELFF; CDR3nt: TGTGCCAGCTCAGCACAGGGGGCGGACACCGGGGAGCTGTTTTTT
d_gene: NA; v_gene: TRBV11-2; j_gene: TRBJ1-1; abundance: NA; CDR3aa: CASGIKQGRGTEAFF; CDR3nt: TGTGCCAGCGGCATAAAACAGGGCCGGGGAACTGAAGCTTTCTTT
d_gene: TRBD2; v_gene: TRBV4-1; j_gene: TRBJ2-7; abundance: NA; CDR3aa: CASSQEGGRDTYEQYF; CDR3nt: TGCGCCAGCAGCCAAGAAGGTGGGAGGGATACCTACGAGCAGTACTTC
d_gene: TRBD1; v_gene: TRBV11-2; j_gene: TRBJ2-7; abundance: NA; CDR3aa: CVSSLALTGGIDEQYF; CDR3nt: TGTGTCAGCAGCTTAGCATTAACAGGGGGTATCGACGAGCAGTACTTT
d_gene: TRBD1; v_gene: TRBV6-6; j_gene: TRBJ1-2; abundance: many; CDR3aa: CASSYLGRDRGDGYTF; CDR3nt: TGTGCCAGCAGTTACTTAGGTCGGGACAGGGGTGATGGCTACACCTTC